The clone carrying this T cell receptor beta chain appeared a single time. The target antigen is unknown. This specimen belongs to a study of shared clonotypes between healthy human individuals. Study outcomes and limitations: Sequencing depth was expected to affect clonotype sharing among donors.

Per sorted-subset replicate PCR, input was 200 to 250 ng DNA, representing about 29,000 T cell genomes. Method: immunoSEQ multiplex PCR; TCRdb's copy keeps in-frame clones and lacks some. The table has 2 million to 2.5 million clones, around 93% seen once; the top ten hold 0.37%. The CDR3 sequence is 14 residues long. Trimming stripped 4 bases from V and 2 bases from J, with 11 bases between. The germline V gene encodes CDR1 SGDLS and CDR2 YYNGEE. The genes are TRBV9 and TRBJ2-3; tentatively, D is TRBD2 (5 bases). The receptor's source is a man aged 18 to 35 in good health. Some clones in this sample may be carry-over from other donors' samples. The material sequenced was naive CD4+ T cells from PBMCs. As to subset: CD45RA+ positively selected. CDR3: CASSTSRDTDTQYF. As DNA, the CDR3 is TGTGCCAGCAGCACCTCCCGGGACACAGATACGCAGTATTTT.